This is a list of T cell receptor beta chains from one sample in a study of blood T cells in healthy people across ages. TCRdb ran MiXCR on the 5' RACE reads and lists one entry per CDR3 protein. The profile shows approximately 1.5 million distinct CDR3 sequences, around 36% of them singletons. Source material: blood. The receptors stem from a woman between 25 and 40 years old in good health. CDR3s include the opening cysteine and the closing phenylalanine or tryptophan. The D gene is left open where the match is weak. A row's size may be missing; if present it is once, few, many or a size class.

>13|many|TRBV12-3/TRBV12-4|NA|TRBJ2-1
CASSLFRYNEQFF
TGTGCCAGCAGTTTATTCAGATACAATGAGCAGTTCTTC
>15|few|TRBV20-1|TRBD1|TRBJ2-7
CSASRRAGGSYEQYF
TGCAGTGCTAGTAGGCGGGCAGGGGGCTCCTACGAGCAGTACTTC
>17|few|TRBV11-1|TRBD1|TRBJ2-6
CASSLEGQYSGANVLTF
TGTGCCAGCAGCTTAGAGGGACAGTATTCTGGGGCCAACGTCCTGACTTTC
>10|NA|TRBV29-1|NA|TRBJ2-2
CSAYTGELFF
TGCAGCGCTTACACCGGGGAGCTGTTTTTT
>14|NA|TRBV20-1|NA|TRBJ2-5
CSAFPPGRRETQYF
TGCAGTGCTTTCCCGCCGGGACGGCGAGAGACCCAGTACTTC
>19|many|TRBV4-1|NA|TRBJ2-1
CASRGRSRGVPSSYNEQFF
TGCGCCAGCAGGGGCCGCAGTAGGGGCGTCCCAAGCTCCTACAATGAGCAGTTCTTC
>15|many|TRBV7-2|TRBD2|TRBJ2-3
CASSSSGRATDTQYF
TGTGCCAGCAGCTCTAGCGGGAGGGCCACAGATACGCAGTATTTT
>15|NA|TRBV7-9|TRBD1|TRBJ1-2
CAGSLGQGGAYGYTF
TGTGCCGGCAGCTTAGGACAGGGAGGTGCCTATGGCTACACCTTC
>15|few|TRBV4-1|NA|TRBJ1-2
CASSQAGRIFSGYTF
TGCGCCAGCAGCCAAGCCGGACGGATCTTCAGCGGCTACACCTTC
>14|NA|TRBV5-1|NA|TRBJ2-3
CASSLLTSRDTQYF
TGCGCCAGCAGCCTCTTGACAAGTCGCGATACGCAGTATTTT
>13|few|TRBV6-1|NA|TRBJ1-6
CASSGRDYSPLHF
TGTGCCAGCAGTGGAAGGGATTATTCACCCCTCCACTTT
>14|NA|TRBV20-1|TRBD1|TRBJ1-1
CSAFQGAQGTEAFF
TGCAGTGCTTTTCAGGGGGCGCAGGGCACTGAAGCTTTCTTT
>16|NA|TRBV12-3/TRBV12-4|NA|TRBJ2-1
CASTFGYAEMYNEQFF
TGTGCCAGCACCTTTGGGTATGCGGAAATGTACAATGAGCAGTTCTTC
>15|few|TRBV6-5|NA|TRBJ2-7
CASSPSRFRSYEQYF
TGTGCCAGCAGCCCGTCTCGGTTCAGGAGCTACGAGCAGTACTTC
>15|once|TRBV6-1|NA|TRBJ1-2
CASTMILGVGYGYTF
TGTGCCAGCACCATGATATTGGGGGTAGGCTATGGCTACACCTTC
>15|NA|TRBV6-2/TRBV6-3|TRBD1|TRBJ2-1
CASTRGQGRHNEQFF
TGTGCCAGCACCCGTGGACAGGGGAGGCACAATGAGCAGTTCTTC
>16|NA|TRBV5-1|NA|TRBJ1-1
CASSPGGPTQNTEAFF
TGCGCCAGCAGCCCCGGCGGGCCGACACAGAACACTGAAGCTTTCTTT
>15|few|TRBV6-2/TRBV6-3|NA|TRBJ2-1
CASSYSGRGANEQFF
TGTGCCAGCAGTTACAGCGGTCGAGGTGCCAATGAGCAGTTCTTC
>13|NA|TRBV20-1|TRBD1|TRBJ2-5
CSAQTGPSYERYF
TGCAGTGCTCAGACAGGGCCCTCCTACGAGCGGTACTTC
>18|NA|TRBV28|NA|TRBJ2-7
CASSLLQIRGGSSYEQYF
TGTGCCAGCAGTTTGCTCCAAATAAGGGGGGGAAGCTCCTACGAGCAGTACTTC
>18|once|TRBV4-1|TRBD2|TRBJ2-3
CASSQGRKAGGRTDTRYF
TGCGCCAGCAGCCAAGGCCGTAAAGCGGGAGGGCGCACAGATACGCGGTATTTT
>16|NA|TRBV7-9|NA|TRBJ1-4
CASSLLEYTTNEKLFF
TGTGCCAGCAGCTTGCTAGAGTACACAACTAATGAAAAACTGTTTTTT
>16|few|TRBV7-9|NA|TRBJ2-6
CASSPRGSAGANVLTF
TGTGCCAGCAGCCCCAGGGGATCGGCTGGGGCCAACGTCCTGACTTTC
>16|few|TRBV27|TRBD1|TRBJ2-1
CASSLSSGTGFNEQFF
TGTGCCAGCAGTTTATCTTCCGGGACAGGGTTTAATGAGCAGTTCTTC
>14|few|TRBV20-1|NA|TRBJ1-2
CSARALTENYGYTF
TGCAGTGCTAGAGCACTGACGGAGAACTATGGCTACACCTTC
>16|NA|TRBV6-2/TRBV6-3|NA|TRBJ1-1
CASSSLLGVLNTEAFF
TGTGCCAGCAGTTCCCTCCTCGGGGTCCTGAACACTGAAGCTTTCTTT
>16|NA|TRBV12-3/TRBV12-4|NA|TRBJ2-4
CASSPPSRRGKNIQYF
TGTGCCAGCAGTCCTCCCAGTAGACGGGGCAAAAACATTCAGTACTTC
>16|few|TRBV7-2|NA|TRBJ2-1
CASSLEVVSGYNEQFF
TGTGCCAGCAGCTTAGAGGTTGTGAGCGGTTACAATGAGCAGTTCTTC
>14|few|TRBV9|NA|TRBJ1-2
CASSVGVGDGGYTF
TGTGCCAGCAGCGTAGGCGTTGGGGACGGTGGCTACACCTTC
>14|NA|TRBV14|NA|TRBJ2-7
CASSRRGGHYEQYF
TGTGCCAGCAGCCGAAGGGGGGGGCACTACGAGCAGTACTTC
>16|NA|TRBV29-1|TRBD2|TRBJ2-5
CSAEEHAGGREETQYF
TGCAGCGCTGAAGAGCATGCGGGAGGGAGGGAAGAGACCCAGTACTTC
>12|few|TRBV7-9|NA|TRBJ2-7
CASSVTAAEQYF
TGTGCCAGCAGCGTAACAGCGGCCGAGCAGTACTTC
>11|NA|TRBV6-6|NA|TRBJ2-7
CVTWGFNEQYF
TGTGTCACCTGGGGTTTTAACGAGCAGTACTTC
>13|few|TRBV6-5|NA|TRBJ2-1
CASSPRRNNEQFF
TGTGCCAGCAGCCCAAGACGAAACAATGAGCAGTTCTTC
>14|NA|TRBV21-1|NA|TRBJ1-2
CSNGRDRSRYGYTF
TGTTCCAACGGTAGGGACCGAAGCCGCTATGGCTACACCTTC
>13|once|TRBV15|NA|TRBJ2-2
CATSRDPGGELFF
TGTGCCACCAGCAGAGATCCCGGCGGGGAGCTGTTTTTT
>12|few|TRBV12-3/TRBV12-4|NA|TRBJ2-2
CASSLSAGELFF
TGTGCCAGCAGTTTGTCGGCCGGGGAGCTGTTTTTT
>13|NA|TRBV5-1|NA|TRBJ2-4
CASSLQGNNIQYF
TGCGCCAGCAGCTTGCAAGGAAATAACATTCAGTACTTC
>16|NA|TRBV4-1|TRBD2|TRBJ2-3
CASSHPGGGSTDTQYF
TGCGCCAGCAGCCACCCTGGCGGGGGGAGCACAGATACGCAGTATTTT
>15|few|TRBV27|NA|TRBJ2-7
CASSHDRLESYEQYF
TGTGCCAGCAGTCATGACAGGCTTGAGTCCTACGAGCAGTACTTC
>13|many|TRBV7-9|NA|TRBJ1-1
CASSPDGYGEAFF
TGTGCCAGCAGTCCTGACGGGTATGGTGAAGCTTTCTTT
>13|few|TRBV20-1|NA|TRBJ2-7
CSAQTFSSYEQYF
TGCAGTGCTCAAACTTTTAGCTCCTACGAGCAGTACTTC
>12|NA|TRBV7-2|NA|TRBJ2-1
CASSPEGIRPFF
TGTGCCAGCAGCCCCGAGGGCATCCGGCCGTTCTTC
>16|few|TRBV20-1|TRBD2|TRBJ2-1
CSASVTGTIVNNEQFF
TGCAGTGCTAGTGTTACCGGGACTATCGTTAACAATGAGCAGTTCTTC
>15|NA|TRBV5-1|TRBD1|TRBJ2-3
CASSGTGPPKDTQYF
TGCGCCAGCAGCGGGACAGGCCCCCCTAAAGATACGCAGTATTTT
>15|NA|TRBV14|NA|TRBJ1-2
CASSQEGTAVYGYTF
TGTGCCAGCAGCCAAGAGGGAACGGCAGTCTATGGCTACACCTTC
>15|NA|TRBV20-1|TRBD1|TRBJ1-1
CSTGNRGGWVAEAFF
TGCAGTACTGGTAACAGGGGGGGGTGGGTCGCTGAAGCTTTCTTT
>14|few|TRBV27|NA|TRBJ2-7
CASSLWGEVGEQYF
TGTGCCAGCAGTTTATGGGGGGAAGTAGGCGAGCAGTACTTC
>16|NA|TRBV10-3|TRBD2|TRBJ2-7
CAISVNKREATYEQYF
TGTGCCATCAGCGTCAACAAGCGGGAGGCCACCTACGAGCAGTACTTC
>11|few|TRBV20-1|TRBD2|TRBJ2-5
CSAPQLAAEYF
TGCAGTGCTCCCCAACTAGCGGCAGAGTACTTC
>13|NA|TRBV27|NA|TRBJ1-1
CASSLTRLTEAFF
TGTGCCAGCAGTTTAACCAGATTGACTGAAGCTTTCTTT
>14|NA|TRBV3-1|TRBD1|TRBJ2-1
CASSQVRGRDEQFF
TGTGCCAGCAGCCAAGTCAGGGGGCGGGATGAGCAGTTCTTC
>16|once|TRBV5-1|NA|TRBJ1-2
CASSLAQGLNTYGYTF
TGCGCCAGCAGCTTGGCCCAGGGCTTGAACACCTATGGCTACACCTTC
>17|few|TRBV7-2|NA|TRBJ2-1
CASSLAEERQTRLRLFF
TGTGCCAGCAGCTTGGCCGAGGAGAGACAGACTCGCTTGAGGCTGTTCTTC
>17|few|TRBV28|NA|TRBJ2-3
CASSLLGEPPTEGTQYF
TGTGCCAGCAGTTTATTAGGAGAGCCGCCCACAGAGGGGACGCAGTATTTT